What follows is one TCR beta chain and its context. This clone came up once. No cognate antigen has been identified for it. No per-base quality is available; no much larger clone lies one base away. These data are taken from a study of blood T cell repertoires in COVID-19 (TCRdb year 2020). General notes on the study: Samples from collaborators originated in the United States, Italy and Spain and spanned both the acute and convalescent phases of COVID-19. The material from the prospective study consisted of cDNA or gDNA derived from T cells, B-cell-depleted T cells, or PBMCs. Deeply sampled blood TCRbeta repertoires from subjects exposed to, actively infected with, or recovered from COVID-19 were included in the dataset. The repertoires were released in a freely available public database intended as a resource for research on the immune response to SARS-CoV-2. The samples were drawn from two sources: the first 160 participants of the ongoing ImmuneRACE study, and 1,200 or so subjects contributed by 6 global collaborators. A de-identified subject ID, COVID-19 status, age in years and sex were almost always included in the sample metadata. HLA class I and class II types, where available, came from metadata supplied by the sample provider rather than from assay-based typing. The full study reports these points: Clinical and demographic metadata were provided uncurated, with the amount varying by source and participant.

The immunoSEQ Assay, a bias-controlled multiplex PCR, was used to amplify TCRbeta CDR3 regions from genomic DNA. Under the source paper's analysis protocol: The number of nucleated cells in each sample was estimated by amplification of reference gene primers within the assay. Sequence reads were collapsed and filtered to measure the absolute abundance of every unique TCRbeta CDR3 rearrangement. Productive Simpson clonality was computed per sample as the square root of Simpson's diversity index over productive rearrangements. TCRdb's version of the immuneACCESS table is confined to in-frame rearrangements and falls short of the full clone set. An unresolved V gene accounts for under half of the shortfall where checked; the remainder is of unknown origin. V and J calls and clone size are copied from that table; D and trimming were computed from the DNA. The sample yields some 150,000 clones; about 80% were counted once. The ten largest clones take up approximately 2.6% of the sample.

Trimming leaves V shorter by 8 bases and J shorter by 6 bases, with the junction holding 13 bases beyond the gene matches. Including the terminal cysteine and phenylalanine, the CDR3 comprises 17 residues. Left in the record is the CDR3 DNA by itself, 51 bases read in frame from the first base. The germline V gene specifies SNHLY as CDR1 and FYNNEI as CDR2. Collaborating institutions collected whole blood in K2EDTA tubes following their own protocols. For TCRbeta analysis, collaborators shipped samples as frozen whole blood, isolated PBMCs, or DNA extracted from either of those sample types. This receptor chain uses TRBV2 and TRBJ1-6; TRBD1 fits 10 bases in the junction. This sequence was found in a human donor with acute or convalescent COVID-19. The donor label of this sample is uncertain. Sequences were obtained from peripheral blood. The CDR3 loop reads CASRRDRGPILNSPLHF. The base sequence is TGTGCCAGCCGCCGGGACAGGGGACCCATACTTAATTCACCCCTCCACTTT.